The sequence of this T cell receptor (beta chain) was determined in a study of T cell repertoires in ileal Crohn's disease. Study observations and caveats: Compared with CD4 T cells, sorted CD8 cells carried more expanded clones. Endoscopic recurrence occurred in every patient whose clonality exceeded 26.8%.

Germline values: CDR1 MDHEN, CDR2 SYDVKM. The junction had 6 bases not matched to a gene; V was cut back by 4 bases and J by 4 bases. The CDR3 loop spans 14 amino acids. Some clones are missing from TCRdb's copy, which holds only in-frame ones; the method was immunoSEQ multiplex PCR. Of about 15,000 clones listed, roughly 80% are singletons. Adults with ileal or ileocolonic Crohn's disease and an indication for resection were eligible. A remark on this clone: Its antigen is unknown.

The TCR was taken from an adult with Crohn's disease. The chain employs TRBV28 and TRBJ1-2; TRBD1 aligns across 7 bases. The sequencing sample was made of ileal tissue. The DNA for the CDR3 is TGTGCCAGCAGTTCAAGGGGGCGAGTCTATGGCTACACCTTC. The encoded protein is CASSSRGRVYGYTF.